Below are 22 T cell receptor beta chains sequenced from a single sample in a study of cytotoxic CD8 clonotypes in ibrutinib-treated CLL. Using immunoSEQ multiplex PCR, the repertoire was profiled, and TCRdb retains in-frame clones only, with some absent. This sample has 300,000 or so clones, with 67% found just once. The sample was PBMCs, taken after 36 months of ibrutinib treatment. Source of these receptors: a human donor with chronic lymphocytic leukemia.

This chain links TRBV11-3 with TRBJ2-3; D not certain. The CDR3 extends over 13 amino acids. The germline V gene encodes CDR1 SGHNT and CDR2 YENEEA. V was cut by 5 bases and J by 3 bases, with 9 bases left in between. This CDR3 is CASSLRSTDTQYF. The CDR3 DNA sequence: TGTGCCAGCAGCCTCAGATCGACAGATACGCAGTATTTT.

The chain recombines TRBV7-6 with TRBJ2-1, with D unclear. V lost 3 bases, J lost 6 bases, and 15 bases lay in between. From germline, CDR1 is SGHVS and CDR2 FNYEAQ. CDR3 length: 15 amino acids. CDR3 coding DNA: TGTGCCAGCAGCTTTTTGTCGATCCCGGTCAATGAGCAGTTCTTC. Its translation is CASSFLSIPVNEQFF.

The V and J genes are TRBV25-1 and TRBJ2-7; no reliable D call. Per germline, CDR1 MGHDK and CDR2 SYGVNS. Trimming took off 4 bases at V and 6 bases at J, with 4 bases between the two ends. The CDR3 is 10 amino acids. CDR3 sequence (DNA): TGTGCCAGCAGTGCAGGCGAGCAGTACTTC. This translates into CASSAGEQYF.

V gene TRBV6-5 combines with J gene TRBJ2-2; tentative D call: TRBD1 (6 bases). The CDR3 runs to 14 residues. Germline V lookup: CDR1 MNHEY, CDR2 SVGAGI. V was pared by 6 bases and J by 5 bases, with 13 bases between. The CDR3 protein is CASRLGQPTGELFF. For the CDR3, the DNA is TGTGCCAGCAGACTCGGACAGCCGACCGGGGAGCTGTTTTTT.

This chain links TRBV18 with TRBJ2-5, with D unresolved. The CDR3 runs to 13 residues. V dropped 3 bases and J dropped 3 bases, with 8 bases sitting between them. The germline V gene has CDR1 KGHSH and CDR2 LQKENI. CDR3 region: CASSPSAEETQYF. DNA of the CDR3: TGTGCCAGCTCACCTTCAGCTGAAGAGACCCAGTACTTC.

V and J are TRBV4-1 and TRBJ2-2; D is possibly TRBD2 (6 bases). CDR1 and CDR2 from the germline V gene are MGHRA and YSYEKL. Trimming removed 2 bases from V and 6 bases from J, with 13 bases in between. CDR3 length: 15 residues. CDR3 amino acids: CASSQIIGEAGELFF. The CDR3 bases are TGCGCCAGCAGCCAAATAATCGGGGAGGCCGGGGAGCTGTTTTTT.

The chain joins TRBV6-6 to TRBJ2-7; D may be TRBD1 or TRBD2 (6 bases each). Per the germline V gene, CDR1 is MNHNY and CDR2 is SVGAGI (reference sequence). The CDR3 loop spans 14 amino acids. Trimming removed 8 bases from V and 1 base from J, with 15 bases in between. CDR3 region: CASGMWGASYEQYF. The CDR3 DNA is TGTGCCAGCGGTATGTGGGGGGCATCCTACGAGCAGTACTTC.

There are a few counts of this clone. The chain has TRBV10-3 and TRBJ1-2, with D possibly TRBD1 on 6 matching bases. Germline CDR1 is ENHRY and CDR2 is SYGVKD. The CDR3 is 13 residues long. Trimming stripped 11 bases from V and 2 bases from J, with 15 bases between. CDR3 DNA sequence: TGTGCCTTATACAGGGAAAACAACTATGGCTACACCTTC. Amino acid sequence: CALYRENNYGYTF.

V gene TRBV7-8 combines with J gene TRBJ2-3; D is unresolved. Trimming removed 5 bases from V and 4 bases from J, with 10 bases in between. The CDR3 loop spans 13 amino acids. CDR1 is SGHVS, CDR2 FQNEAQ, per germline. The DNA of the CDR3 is TGTGCCAGCAGCGAAAGGGTATCAGATACGCAGTATTTT. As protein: CASSERVSDTQYF.

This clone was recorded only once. The CDR3 DNA is TGCGCCAGCAGCTTGGTTGGCGGGGGGGCCCACAATGAGCAGTTCTTC. This gives the protein CASSLVGGGAHNEQFF. The V gene is TRBV5-1, the J gene TRBJ2-1; 9 bases agree with TRBD2. The CDR3 has 16 amino acids. CDR1 SGHRS and CDR2 YFSETQ come from the germline V gene. V dropped 0 bases and J dropped 5; count of bases not matched to a gene: 6.

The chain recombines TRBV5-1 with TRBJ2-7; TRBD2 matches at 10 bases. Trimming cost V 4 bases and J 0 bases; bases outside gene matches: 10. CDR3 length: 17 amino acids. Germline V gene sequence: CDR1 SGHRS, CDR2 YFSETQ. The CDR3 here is CASSRGKLAGSSYEQYF. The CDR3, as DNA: TGCGCCAGCAGCAGGGGGAAACTAGCGGGGTCCTCCTACGAGCAGTACTTC.

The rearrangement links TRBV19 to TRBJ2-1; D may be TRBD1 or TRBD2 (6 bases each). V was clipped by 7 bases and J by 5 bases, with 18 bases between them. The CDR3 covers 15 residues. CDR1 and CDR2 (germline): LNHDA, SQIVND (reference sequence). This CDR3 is CASKWGDIENNEQFF. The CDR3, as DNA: TGTGCCAGTAAGTGGGGGGACATAGAGAACAATGAGCAGTTCTTC.

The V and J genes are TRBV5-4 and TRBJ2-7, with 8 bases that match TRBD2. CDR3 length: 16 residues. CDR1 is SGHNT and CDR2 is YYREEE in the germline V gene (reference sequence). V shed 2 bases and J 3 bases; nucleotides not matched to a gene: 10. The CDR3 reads CASSLIYASGRYEQYF. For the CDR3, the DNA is TGTGCCAGCAGCTTAATTTACGCTAGCGGGCGCTACGAGCAGTACTTC.

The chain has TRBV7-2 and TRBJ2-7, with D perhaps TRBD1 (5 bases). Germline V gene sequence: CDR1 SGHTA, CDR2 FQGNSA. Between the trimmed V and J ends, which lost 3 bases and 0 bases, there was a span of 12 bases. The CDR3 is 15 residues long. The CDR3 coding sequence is TGTGCCAGCAGCTTCCCCGGACACCTCTCCTACGAGCAGTACTTC. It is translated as CASSFPGHLSYEQYF.

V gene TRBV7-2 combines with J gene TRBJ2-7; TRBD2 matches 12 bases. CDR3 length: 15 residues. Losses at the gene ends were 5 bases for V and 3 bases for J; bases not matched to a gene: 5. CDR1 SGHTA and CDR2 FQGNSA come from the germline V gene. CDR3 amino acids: CASSTTSGSHYEQYF. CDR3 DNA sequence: TGTGCCAGCAGCACGACTAGCGGGAGCCACTACGAGCAGTACTTC.

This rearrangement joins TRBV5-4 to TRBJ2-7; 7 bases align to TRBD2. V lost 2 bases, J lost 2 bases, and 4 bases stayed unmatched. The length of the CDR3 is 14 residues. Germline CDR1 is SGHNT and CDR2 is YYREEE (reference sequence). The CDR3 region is CASSFPREPYEQYF. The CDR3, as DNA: TGTGCCAGCAGCTTTCCGCGGGAGCCCTACGAGCAGTACTTC.

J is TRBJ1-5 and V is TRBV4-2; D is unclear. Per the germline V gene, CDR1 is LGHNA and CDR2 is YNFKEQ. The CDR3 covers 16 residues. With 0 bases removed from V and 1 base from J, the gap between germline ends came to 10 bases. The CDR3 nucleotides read TGTGCCAGCAGCCAAGAGTGGTTCCTGAGCAATCAGCCCCAGCATTTT. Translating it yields CASSQEWFLSNQPQHF.

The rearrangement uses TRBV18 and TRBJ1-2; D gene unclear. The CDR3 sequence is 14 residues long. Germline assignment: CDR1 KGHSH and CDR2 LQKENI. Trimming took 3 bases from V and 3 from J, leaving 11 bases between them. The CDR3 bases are TGTGCCAGCTCACCGCAGAGCCCTGACTATGGCTACACCTTC. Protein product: CASSPQSPDYGYTF.

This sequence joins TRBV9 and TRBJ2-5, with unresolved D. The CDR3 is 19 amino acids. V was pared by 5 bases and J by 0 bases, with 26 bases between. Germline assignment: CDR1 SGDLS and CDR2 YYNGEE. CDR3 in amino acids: CASRADPFASESYQETQYF. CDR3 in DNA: TGTGCCAGCAGAGCCGACCCTTTTGCTTCGGAATCGTACCAAGAGACCCAGTACTTC.

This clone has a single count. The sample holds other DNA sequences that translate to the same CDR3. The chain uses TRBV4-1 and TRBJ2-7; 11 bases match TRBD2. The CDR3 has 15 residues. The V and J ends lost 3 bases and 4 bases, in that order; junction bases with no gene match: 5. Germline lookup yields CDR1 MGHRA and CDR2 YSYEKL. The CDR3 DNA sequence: TGCGCCAGCAGCCAGGGGACTAGCGGAGGGTACGAGCAGTACTTC. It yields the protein CASSQGTSGGYEQYF.

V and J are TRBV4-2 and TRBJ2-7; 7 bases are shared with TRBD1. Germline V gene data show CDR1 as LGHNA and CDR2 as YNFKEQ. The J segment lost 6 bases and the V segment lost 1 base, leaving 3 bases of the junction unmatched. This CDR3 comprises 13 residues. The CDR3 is CASSQGQGIEQYF. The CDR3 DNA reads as TGTGCCAGCAGCCAAGGACAGGGTATCGAGCAGTACTTC.

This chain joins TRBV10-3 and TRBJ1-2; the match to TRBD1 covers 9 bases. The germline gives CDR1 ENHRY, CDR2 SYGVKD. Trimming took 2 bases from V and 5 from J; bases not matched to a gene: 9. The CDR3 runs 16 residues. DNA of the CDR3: TGTGCCATCAGTGAGACTCTACAGGGGGCAGGTTATGGCTACACCTTC. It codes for CAISETLQGAGYGYTF.